This T cell receptor beta chain was sequenced during a study of T cell responses to AZD1222 COVID-19 vaccine. Study results and limitations: Among those given AZD1222, only five or six were seropositive at baseline. The sample set comprised mostly white British donors with more females, and clonal diversity was possibly underestimated. There were repertoire samples only from the period after the peak T cell response. Breadth and depth of Spike-specific TCRs rose after two AZD1222 doses.

Remarks on this clone: What it binds is not known.

The data were produced by immunoSEQ multiplex PCR, yet TCRdb's version contains in-frame clones alone and is incomplete. The repertoire has fewer than 150,000 clones, around four fifths of them found once; the top ten carry roughly 4.3%. This CDR3 contains 16 residues. Unmatched junction bases numbered 7, after V lost 0 bases and J lost 3 bases. Germline V lookup: CDR1 LNHNV, CDR2 YYDKDF (reference sequence). The sequenced sample was peripheral blood, obtained on day 0 of AZD1222 vaccination. This TCR came from an adult in good health. This sequence joins TRBV15 and TRBJ2-5; 7 bases are a match to TRBD1. The CDR3 loop reads CATSRDMDRSKETQYF. Here the CDR3 DNA reads TGTGCCACCAGCAGAGATATGGACAGGAGTAAAGAGACCCAGTACTTC. The whole variable domain, remainder taken from reference TRBV15 and TRBJ2-5, is DAMVIQNPRYQVTQFGKPVTLSCSQTLNHNVMYWYQQKSSQAPKLLFHYYDKDFNNEADTPDNFQSRRPNTSFCFLDIRSPGLGDTAMYLCATSRDMDRSKETQYFGPGTRLLVL.